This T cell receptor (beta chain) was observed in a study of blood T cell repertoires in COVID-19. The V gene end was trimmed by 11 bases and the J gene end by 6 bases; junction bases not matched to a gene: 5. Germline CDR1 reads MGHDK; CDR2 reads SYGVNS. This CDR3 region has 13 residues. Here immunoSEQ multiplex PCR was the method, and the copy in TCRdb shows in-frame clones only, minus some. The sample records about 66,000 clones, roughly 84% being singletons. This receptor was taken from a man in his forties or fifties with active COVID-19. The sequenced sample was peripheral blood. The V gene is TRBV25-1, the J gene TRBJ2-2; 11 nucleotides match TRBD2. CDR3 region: CAVRTSGPGELFF. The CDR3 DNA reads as TGTGCCGTCCGGACTAGCGGGCCCGGGGAGCTGTTTTTT.